This T cell receptor (beta chain) was identified during a study of response to subunit inactivated influenza vaccine. In this sample, this clonotype turned up once. TCRdb passed the RT-PCR reads through MiXCR, listing each CDR3 protein once. The repertoire holds roughly 500,000 distinct CDR3 sequences, 20% to 25% seen once, with 2.5% to 3% in the top ten. The J segment lost 0 bases and the V segment lost 2 bases, leaving 10 bases of the junction unmatched. The CDR3 covers 19 residues. The germline V gene encodes CDR1 LGHNT and CDR2 FRNRAP. These data were likewise used in another study, on T cells expressing NK-cell markers. That study adds: Making the TCR beta cDNA relied on 5'RACE template switching with UMIs. HCMV specificity was not established for the expanded NKG2C+ T cell clones.

Sequenced here: CD4+ T cells sorted from PBMCs, sampled roughly 13 days after vaccination. The rearrangement joins TRBV12-5 to TRBJ2-6, with TRBD1 identical over 7 bases. This clonotype was sampled from a man in his fifties who received an inactivated influenza vaccine. CDR3 DNA sequence: TGTGCTAGTGGTTTGATTTCCCGGGACAGATCCTCTGGGGCCAACGTCCTGACTTTC. Translated, it gives CASGLISRDRSSGANVLTF.